A selection of T cell receptor beta chains follows, all from one sample in a study of blood T cell repertoires in COVID-19. Generated by immunoSEQ multiplex PCR, the TCRdb table keeps only in-frame clones and is missing some. The sample contains around 100,000 clones, roughly 81% of which appear only once. Sequencing used peripheral blood. Receptors originate from a man aged 35-49 years with acute or convalescent COVID-19. The CDR3 runs from the conserved cysteine through the conserved F or W. D genes are given only for firm matches. Where a row states a size, it is once, few, many or the class of an expanded clone; other rows omit it.

d_call	j_call	v_call	clone_size	cdr3_nt	cdr3_aa
TRBD1	TRBJ2-2	TRBV15	-	TGTGCCACCAGCAGAGATACAGGGGGGACCGGGGAGCTGTTTTTT	CATSRDTGGTGELFF
-	TRBJ2-1	TRBV5-1	-	TGCGCCAGCAGCCACGGGACCTACAATGAGCAGTTCTTC	CASSHGTYNEQFF
-	TRBJ1-1	TRBV28	-	TGTGCCAGCAGTTTGGGGGGAAACACTGAAGCTTTCTTT	CASSLGGNTEAFF
-	TRBJ2-4	TRBV7-9	-	TGTGCCAGCAGCGGGGACACACTTCAGTACTTC	CASSGDTLQYF
TRBD1	TRBJ1-2	TRBV6-2/TRBV6-3	-	TGTGCCAGCAGTTACGTGACAGGGGGCAGAAGCTATGGCTACACCTTC	CASSYVTGGRSYGYTF
TRBD2	TRBJ2-1	TRBV19	few	TGTGCCAGTAGCCGGCTAGCGGGGGGGCGGTCCTACAATGAGCAGTTCTTC	CASSRLAGGRSYNEQFF
TRBD2	TRBJ2-1	TRBV2	-	TGTGCCAGCAGCGGGACTATCGGGGGAAATGAGCAGTTCTTC	CASSGTIGGNEQFF
TRBD1	TRBJ1-2	TRBV28	-	TGTGCCAGCAGTTTACAGGGGGCTGGTGCGACTAGGGGCTACACCTTC	CASSLQGAGATRGYTF
-	TRBJ1-2	TRBV29-1	once	TGCAGCGTTGGAGGCTACCGGGTCACCCTTGCCAACTATGGCTACACCTTC	CSVGGYRVTLANYGYTF
TRBD1	TRBJ2-5	TRBV16	-	TGTGCCAGCAGCGCGAACAGGGGAGAGACCCAGTACTTC	CASSANRGETQYF
TRBD1	TRBJ1-6	TRBV28	-	TGTGCCAGCAGTACAGCCTGGACAGGCACTAATTCACCCCTCCACTTT	CASSTAWTGTNSPLHF
TRBD1	TRBJ1-5	TRBV27	-	TGTGCCAGCAGTTTAGGACAGGGTGGTAATCAGCCCCAGCATTTT	CASSLGQGGNQPQHF
TRBD2	TRBJ2-7	TRBV3-1/TRBV3-2	-	TGTGCCAGCAGCCAACGGACGGGGAGGGACGAGCAGTACTTC	CASSQRTGRDEQYF
TRBD1	TRBJ1-2	TRBV28	-	TGTGCCATCGGACAGGGAAACTATGGCTACACCTTC	CAIGQGNYGYTF
-	TRBJ2-7	TRBV28	-	TGTGCCAGCACTTCTCCGGGACATAGGTACGGCGAGCAGTACTTC	CASTSPGHRYGEQYF
TRBD1	TRBJ1-2	TRBV25-1	once	TGTGCCAGCAGTGGATGGGGACAGGGCTATGGCTACACCTTC	CASSGWGQGYGYTF
TRBD2	TRBJ2-1	TRBV5-4	-	TGTGCCAGCAGCCGGGGACAATCCGGGACTAGTGGGGTCAATGAGCAGTTCTTC	CASSRGQSGTSGVNEQFF
TRBD2	TRBJ2-1	TRBV4-2	once	TGTGCCAGCAGTTCCCGGGAGGGGGTCCACAATGAGCAGTTCTTC	CASSSREGVHNEQFF
TRBD1	TRBJ1-6	TRBV28	-	TGTGCCAGCAGTTTTTACGCCAGGGGGAATTCACCCCTCCACTTT	CASSFYARGNSPLHF
TRBD1	TRBJ1-4	TRBV4-3	-	TGCGCCAGCAGCCAACTATTCCGGCGGACAGGGGGCTTGTTAGCTAATGAAAAACTGTTTTTT	CASSQLFRRTGGLLANEKLFF
TRBD1	TRBJ2-2	TRBV6-1	-	TGTGCCAGCAGTGAAGGGCCCCCGGGACAGGGAAAGGCCGGGGAGCTGTTTTTT	CASSEGPPGQGKAGELFF
-	TRBJ2-3	TRBV24-1	-	TGTGCCACCAGTGAGCAGGGAGATACGCAGTATTTT	CATSEQGDTQYF
TRBD1	TRBJ2-5	TRBV28	-	TGTGCCAGCAGTTCTCCGGGACAGGGGGCGAGGGAGACCCAGTACTTC	CASSSPGQGARETQYF
-	TRBJ2-7	TRBV9	-	TGTGCCAGCAGCGTAGGGGACACCGAGCAGTACTTC	CASSVGDTEQYF
TRBD2	TRBJ2-7	TRBV5-1	-	TGCGCCAGCAGGACTAGCGGGGGATCCTACGAGCAGTACTTC	CASRTSGGSYEQYF
-	TRBJ2-1	TRBV11-1	-	TGTGCCAGCAGCTCCTCTCCTTACAATGAGCAGTTCTTC	CASSSSPYNEQFF
TRBD1	TRBJ2-7	TRBV6-6	-	TGTGCCAGCAGTAGGGGACAGAGTATCGACGAGCAGTACTTC	CASSRGQSIDEQYF
TRBD1	TRBJ2-3	TRBV5-1	-	TGCGCCAGCAGCCCGACCGGGACAGTAGTCCCCCAGTATTTT	CASSPTGTVVPQYF
-	TRBJ1-1	TRBV12-3/TRBV12-4	-	TGTGCCAGCAGTTGGGGCTGGAACACTGAAGCTTTCTTT	CASSWGWNTEAFF
-	TRBJ1-4	TRBV7-8	-	TGTGCCAGCAGCCCCCCGAGGCCATTGAATGAAAAACTGTTTTTT	CASSPPRPLNEKLFF
TRBD1	TRBJ1-5	TRBV19	-	TGTGCCAGTACCTTATGGGGACAGGGGGTGGCCCTTAGCAATCAGCCCCAGCATTTT	CASTLWGQGVALSNQPQHF
TRBD2	TRBJ2-1	TRBV7-3	once	TGTGCCAGCAGCCGACCCGACGGGGTCGCCACTAGCGGGATCAATGAGCAGTTCTTC	CASSRPDGVATSGINEQFF
-	TRBJ2-3	TRBV6-1	-	TGTGCCAGCAGTGAAGAAAGCCCAGGGAGCACAGATACGCAGTATTTT	CASSEESPGSTDTQYF
TRBD1	TRBJ1-3	TRBV6-6	once	TGTGCCAGCAGTTCCCCCGGGACAGGTGGAAACACCATATATTTT	CASSSPGTGGNTIYF
-	TRBJ1-1	TRBV7-9	-	TGTGCCAGCAGCTTAACTGTGAACACTGAAGCTTTCTTT	CASSLTVNTEAFF
-	TRBJ2-7	TRBV10-2	-	TGCGCCAGCAGGTACCAGGGTATTAGCTCCTACGAGCAGTACTTC	CASRYQGISSYEQYF
TRBD1	TRBJ2-7	TRBV6-6	-	TGTGCCAGCATCCCCAGGACAGGAGCCTACGAGCAGTACTTC	CASIPRTGAYEQYF
TRBD2	TRBJ2-3	TRBV7-8	-	TGTGCCAGCAGCTTAGCGCGAGCGGGGGGTTCTACAGATACGCAGTATTTT	CASSLARAGGSTDTQYF
TRBD2	TRBJ2-3	TRBV4-1	once	TGCGCCAGCAGCCAAGATAAGCTAGAAGGACTAGCGGGGGACACAGATACGCAGTATTTT	CASSQDKLEGLAGDTDTQYF
TRBD2	TRBJ2-2	TRBV19	few	TGTGCCAGTAGTATTACACAGCTAGCGGGAGTTTCCGGGGAGCTGTTTTTT	CASSITQLAGVSGELFF
TRBD2	TRBJ2-7	TRBV5-6	-	TGTGCCAGCAGCTTAGGACTAGCGGGAGGGACCTCCCCGCACTTC	CASSLGLAGGTSPHF
TRBD1	TRBJ1-3	TRBV18	-	TGTGCCAGCTCCCTGGGGACAGGGGGCACCGGAAACACCATATATTTT	CASSLGTGGTGNTIYF